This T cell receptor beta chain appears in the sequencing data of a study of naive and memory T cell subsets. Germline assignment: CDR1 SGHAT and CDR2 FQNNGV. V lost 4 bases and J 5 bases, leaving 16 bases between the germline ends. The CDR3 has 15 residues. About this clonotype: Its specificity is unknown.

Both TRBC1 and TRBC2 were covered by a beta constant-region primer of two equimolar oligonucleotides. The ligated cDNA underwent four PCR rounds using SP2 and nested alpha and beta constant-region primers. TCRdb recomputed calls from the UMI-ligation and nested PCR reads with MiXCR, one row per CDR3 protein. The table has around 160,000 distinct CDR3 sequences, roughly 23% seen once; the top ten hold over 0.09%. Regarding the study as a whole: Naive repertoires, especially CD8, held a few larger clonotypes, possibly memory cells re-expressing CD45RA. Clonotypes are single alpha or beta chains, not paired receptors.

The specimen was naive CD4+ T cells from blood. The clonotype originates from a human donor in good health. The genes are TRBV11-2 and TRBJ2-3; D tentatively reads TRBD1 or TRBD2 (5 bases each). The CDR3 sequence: CASSSPRDAGDTQYF. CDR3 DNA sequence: TGTGCCAGCAGCTCACCCCGGGACGCGGGAGATACGCAGTATTTT. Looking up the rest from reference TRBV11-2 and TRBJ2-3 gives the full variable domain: EAGVAQSPRYKIIEKRQSVAFWCNPISGHATLYWYQQILGQGPKLLIQFQNNGVVDDSQLPKDRFSAERLKGVDSTLKIQPAKLEDSAVYLCASSSPRDAGDTQYFGPGTRLTVL.